A single sample is the source of the 19 T cell receptor beta chains below, sequenced in a study of T cell changes during pregnancy in multiple sclerosis. Using immunoSEQ multiplex PCR, the repertoire was profiled, and TCRdb retains in-frame clones only, with some absent. The sample holds over 50,000 clones; just over 90% are singletons and the top ten take 1.5% to 2%. This specimen was peripheral blood, taken in the second trimester of pregnancy. Receptors were obtained from a female donor with multiple sclerosis, enrolled in a pregnancy study.

The chain links TRBV6-1 to TRBJ2-1, with TRBD2 matching over 9 bases. CDR1 and CDR2 from the germline V gene are MNHNS and SASEGT. The CDR3 extends over 14 amino acids. V gave up 4 bases and J gave up 8 bases; unmatched junction bases: 6. In nucleotides, the CDR3 is TGTGCCAGCAGTGGTACTAGCGGGTCAGATGAGCAGTTCTTC. As protein: CASSGTSGSDEQFF.

The genes are TRBV28 and TRBJ2-1; 8 bases are a match to TRBD1. This CDR3 is built from 17 residues. CDR1 is MDHEN and CDR2 is SYDVKM in the germline V gene. The V segment lost 8 bases and the J segment 7 bases; nucleotides outside the gene matches: 19. CDR3 DNA: TGTGCCAGCGGACCTCAGGGGGCATTAGCGACGTTGAATGAGCAGTTCTTC. The encoded protein is CASGPQGALATLNEQFF.

The gene calls are TRBV4-1 and TRBJ2-3, with D perhaps TRBD1 (5 bases). This CDR3 has 15 amino acids. Per the germline V gene, CDR1 is MGHRA and CDR2 is YSYEKL. The germline V and J ends were trimmed by 1 base and 1 base, with 9 bases remaining between them. The CDR3 DNA follows: TGCGCCAGCAGCCAAGGCACAGGCGGCACAGATACGCAGTATTTT. Translated, it gives CASSQGTGGTDTQYF.

J is TRBJ1-5 and V is TRBV19; possible D gene TRBD1, 6 bases. CDR1 is LNHDA and CDR2 is SQIVND in the germline V gene (reference sequence). Trimming shortened V by 5 bases and J by 2 bases, and 19 bases separated the two germline ends. This CDR3 region has 17 residues. CDR3 bases: TGTGCCAGTAGTCAAGGGGGGGCCTTACGGGGCAATCAGCCCCAGCATTTT. Translating it yields CASSQGGALRGNQPQHF.

This sequence joins TRBV18 and TRBJ2-1, with 10 nucleotides matching TRBD2. Per the germline V gene, CDR1 is KGHSH and CDR2 is LQKENI. V dropped 5 bases and J dropped 9; count of bases not matched to a gene: 7. This CDR3 comprises 14 residues. The CDR3 loop reads CASSAAGGPSEQFF. The DNA for the CDR3 is TGTGCCAGCTCAGCAGCGGGAGGGCCAAGTGAGCAGTTCTTC.

This sequence joins TRBV10-3 and TRBJ2-3; 9 bases align to TRBD1. Trimming cost V 5 bases and J 3 bases; bases outside gene matches: 3. Germline V gene sequence: CDR1 ENHRY, CDR2 SYGVKD. This CDR3 has 14 amino acids. The CDR3 sequence: CAISIGQGTDTQYF. The DNA for the CDR3 is TGTGCCATCAGTATAGGACAGGGGACAGATACGCAGTATTTT.

The rearrangement uses TRBV7-2 and TRBJ1-5, with a weak D call TRBD1 (5 bases). The CDR3 loop spans 15 amino acids. The germline V gene has CDR1 SGHTA and CDR2 FQGNSA. Trimming took 2 bases from V and 4 from J, leaving 12 bases between them. The CDR3 DNA is TGTGCCAGCAGCTTAAGTTGGGGGGGGAATCAGCCCCAGCATTTT. Translation: CASSLSWGGNQPQHF.

The sample holds a few counts of this clone. This rearrangement joins TRBV30 to TRBJ1-5, with D maybe TRBD1 (6 bases). This CDR3 has 13 residues. Trimming took 6 bases from V and 4 from J, leaving 13 bases between them. From germline, CDR1 is GTSNPN and CDR2 SVGIG (reference sequence). Written as DNA, the CDR3 is TGTGCCTGTGGACAGCAAGGAAATCAGCCCCAGCATTTT. Translation gives CACGQQGNQPQHF.

This rearrangement joins TRBV6-4 to TRBJ2-1, with 11 bases aligning to TRBD1. CDR1 and CDR2 (germline): MRHNA, SNTAGT. The CDR3 length is 16 residues. V lost 0 bases and J lost 7; bases outside the gene matches: 5. CDR3 coding DNA: TGTGCCAGCAGTGACTCTGAAGGGACAGGGGGAAATGAGCAGTTCTTC. As protein: CASSDSEGTGGNEQFF.

This chain connects TRBV19 to TRBJ1-1, with TRBD1 matching 7 bases. Germline lookup yields CDR1 LNHDA and CDR2 SQIVND (reference sequence). The ends lost 9 bases at V and 0 bases at J; junction bases unmatched: 7. The CDR3 consists of 14 residues. The DNA of the CDR3 is TGTGCCAGCAAGATGACAGGGATGAACACTGAAGCTTTCTTT. As protein: CASKMTGMNTEAFF.

The V and J genes are TRBV7-2 and TRBJ1-2; a possible D gene is TRBD1 (5 bases). The CDR3 runs 16 residues. The germline gives CDR1 SGHTA, CDR2 FQGNSA. V shed 1 base and J shed 8 bases, with 20 bases lying between them. CDR3 loop: CASSLDAAGRARGYTF. The CDR3 DNA follows: TGTGCCAGCAGCTTAGACGCGGCCGGCAGGGCGAGGGGCTACACCTTC.

V is TRBV6-5 and J is TRBJ2-7; 10 bases agree with TRBD2. Germline values: CDR1 MNHEY, CDR2 SVGAGI. The trim removed 4 bases at V and 3 bases at J, leaving 6 bases unmatched. CDR3 length equals 15 residues. CDR3 DNA sequence: TGTGCCAGCAGTTCCCTTAGCGGGAGGCTCTACGAGCAGTACTTC. Amino acid sequence: CASSSLSGRLYEQYF.

The chain combines TRBV27 with TRBJ2-7; TRBD2 matches at 7 bases. The CDR3 sequence is 14 residues long. Losses at the gene ends were 2 bases for V and 3 bases for J; bases not matched to a gene: 4. Looked up from germline, CDR1 is MNHEY and CDR2 is SMNVEV (reference sequence). As DNA, the CDR3 is TGTGCCAGCAGTTTAAAACCTAGCGGCTACGAGCAGTACTTC. It codes for CASSLKPSGYEQYF.

This sequence joins TRBV19 and TRBJ1-1, with D uncertain. Germline CDR1 reads LNHDA; CDR2 reads SQIVND (reference sequence). The CDR3 length is 14 residues. The V gene lost 5 bases and the J gene lost 5 bases, with 15 bases spanning the gap. CDR3 in DNA: TGTGCCAGTAGTCCCCCCAGATCCAAGACTGAAGCTTTCTTT. Translated, it gives CASSPPRSKTEAFF.

The chain has TRBV14 and TRBJ1-3; 8 nucleotides align to TRBD1. Losses at the gene ends were 3 bases for V and 1 base for J; bases not matched to a gene: 2. This CDR3 contains 15 residues. CDR1 is SGHDN and CDR2 is FVKESK in the germline V gene. DNA for the CDR3: TGTGCCAGCAGCCACGGACAGGGATCTGGAAACACCATATATTTT. Its protein is CASSHGQGSGNTIYF. Supplemented by reference TRBV14 and TRBJ1-3, the full variable domain reads EAGVTQFPSHSVIEKGQTVTLRCDPISGHDNLYWYRRVMGKEIKFLLHFVKESKQDESGMPNNRFLAERTGGTYSTLKVQPAELEDSGVYFCASSHGQGSGNTIYFGEGSWLTVV.

The V gene is TRBV6-5, the J gene TRBJ1-1; 8 bases line up with TRBD1. This CDR3 spans 13 amino acids. The V segment lost 9 bases and the J segment 4 bases; nucleotides outside the gene matches: 7. Germline V gene sequence: CDR1 MNHEY, CDR2 SVGAGI. CDR3 bases: TGTGCCAGTCAGGGGGCGAGGTTCACTGAAGCTTTCTTT. It encodes CASQGARFTEAFF.

This chain joins TRBV27 and TRBJ1-1, with D tentatively TRBD1 (5 bases). The CDR3 contains 14 residues. Trimming stripped 5 bases from V and 1 base from J, with 11 bases between. Per the germline V gene, CDR1 is MNHEY and CDR2 is SMNVEV (reference sequence). CDR3 DNA: TGTGCCAGCAGTATCAGTAGGGGGAACACTGAAGCTTTCTTT. Translating it yields CASSISRGNTEAFF.

The rearrangement links TRBV9 to TRBJ1-3; 8 positions match TRBD1. Trimming removed 4 bases from V and 8 bases from J; junction bases left unmatched: 8. The CDR3 totals 14 residues. Germline V gene data show CDR1 as SGDLS and CDR2 as YYNGEE. CDR3 in amino acids: CASSIGTGTDTIYF. The CDR3 DNA is TGTGCCAGCAGCATCGGGACAGGCACGGACACCATATATTTT.

V usage is TRBV9 and J usage is TRBJ2-1, with TRBD2 matching 11 bases. J lost 0 bases, V lost 0 bases, and 2 bases had no gene match. Germline assignment: CDR1 SGDLS and CDR2 YYNGEE. This CDR3 spans 17 amino acids. CDR3 protein: CASSVGLAGTSYNEQFF. In DNA, the CDR3 is TGTGCCAGCAGCGTAGGACTAGCGGGGACCTCCTACAATGAGCAGTTCTTC. Looking up the rest from reference TRBV9 and TRBJ2-1 gives the full variable domain: DSGVTQTPKHLITATGQRVTLRCSPRSGDLSVYWYQQSLDQGLQFLIQYYNGEERAKGNILERFSAQQFPDLHSELNLSSLELGDSALYFCASSVGLAGTSYNEQFFGPGTRLTVL.